This T cell receptor beta chain appears in the sequencing data of a study of blood T cell repertoires in COVID-19. For the study at large: Samples representing acute and convalescent COVID-19 were sourced from the United States, Italy and Spain. The cDNA or gDNA used as material had been derived from T cells, B-cell-depleted T cells, or PBMCs.

In the source study's methods: Reference gene primer amplification gave nucleated cell count estimates. TCRdb's copy holds only in-frame clones and misses some; the assay was immunoSEQ multiplex PCR. The V and J calls and clone size come from that table; D and trimming were worked out from the DNA. This sample carries fewer than 150,000 clones, approximately 90% of them seen once, and the ten largest clones take around 26%. Germline loops: CDR1 SGHTA, CDR2 FQGTGA. V shed 2 bases and J 6 bases; nucleotides not matched to a gene: 3. This CDR3 is 14 amino acids long. This TCR was recovered from a human donor in a cohort sampled during active COVID-19. Sequenced sample: peripheral blood. V is TRBV7-3 and J is TRBJ2-3; 9 bases align to TRBD2. The chain's CDR3 is CASSLAGGQDTQYF. The CDR3 DNA reads as TGTGCCAGCAGCTTAGCGGGGGGGCAGGATACGCAGTATTTT.